The 14 T cell receptor beta chains given below trace back to one sample, sequenced in a study of CXCR3-negative and CXCR3-positive naive CD8 T cells (dated 2019 in TCRdb). No antigen has been identified for these receptors. Sequencing used a NextSeq 550. The Human TCR Profiling Kit (MiLaboratory) was used to make UMI-labeled 5' RACE TRB cDNA libraries. TCRdb reprocessed the sequencing reads and holds a single record per CDR3 protein sequence, with no DNA. This sample's table has entries for roughly 130,000 distinct CDR3 sequences. Together, the top ten hold roughly 0.62% of the sample. Overall results and qualifications from the work: TRB CDR3s from CXCR3-positive naive cells showed higher hydrophobicity (lower Kidera factor 4), lower energy, and higher strength and volume indices than CXCR3-negative naive cells.

The sequencing sample was made of naive CXCR3+ CD8+ T cells from blood. What the cell subset or site label conveys for this sample: CD45RO-CCR7+CD27+CD95- naive CD8+ T cells expressing CXCR3 (TNR3+). These receptors were taken from a human donor in good health. Some clones in this sample may be carry-over from other donors' samples.

The chain couples TRBV12-3 or TRBV12-4 to TRBJ2-7. The CDR3 is made up of 16 amino acids. The CDR3 loop is CASSLSHHKAPYEQYF.

The J gene is TRBJ2-7, the V gene TRBV3-1; no DNA is available, so the TRBD1 call from TCRdb remains unchecked. The CDR3 loop spans 15 amino acids. Germline loops: CDR1 LGHDT, CDR2 YNNKEL (reference sequence). The CDR3 protein is CASSQRFTGYYEQYF.

This chain connects TRBV7-9 to TRBJ2-7; the D gene TCRdb calls, TRBD1, cannot be checked with no DNA. The CDR3 is made up of 14 amino acids. Germline lookup yields CDR1 SEHNR and CDR2 FQNEAQ (reference sequence). The CDR3 is CASRWAGHSYEQYF.

V and J are TRBV7-9 and TRBJ2-1; TCRdb's D gene call, TRBD2, goes unchecked for lack of DNA. From germline, CDR1 is SEHNR and CDR2 FQNEAQ (reference sequence). The CDR3 sequence is 15 residues long. CDR3 sequence reads: CASSLGLAGRMGQFF.

This chain joins TRBV6-5 and TRBJ1-5. Germline-derived CDR1 and CDR2 are MNHEY and SVGAGI. The CDR3 is 14 amino acids. Here the CDR3 reads CASSIVGWNQPQHF.

The chain couples TRBV18 to TRBJ1-5; lacking DNA, the TRBD1 call made by TCRdb goes unchecked. This CDR3 has 15 residues. Germline V lookup: CDR1 KGHSH, CDR2 LQKENI. The CDR3 sequence: CASSPTGGGNQPQHF. Variable domain in full (rest from reference TRBV18 and TRBJ1-5): NAGVMQNPRHLVRRRGQEARLRCSPMKGHSHVYWYRQLPEEGLKFMVYLQKENIIDESGMPKERFSAEFPKEGPSILRIQQVVRGDSAAYFCASSPTGGGNQPQHFGDGTRLSIL.

The V call is TRBV10-3, the J call TRBJ2-7; TCRdb outputs TRBD1, but without DNA this stays unchecked. The length of the CDR3 is 13 residues. Germline assignment: CDR1 ENHRY and CDR2 SYGVKD. CDR3 sequence reads: CAISDGGYYEQYF.

The rearrangement links TRBV29-1 to TRBJ2-3. In germline, CDR1 is SQVTM, CDR2 ANQGSEA. The CDR3 contains 13 residues. CDR3 loop: CSVDDSGTDTQYF.

The V call is TRBV29-1, the J call TRBJ1-1. Germline V gives CDR1 SQVTM, CDR2 ANQGSEA. This CDR3 contains 12 residues. The CDR3 sequence: CSVEKGVTEAFF. The whole variable domain, remainder taken from reference TRBV29-1 and TRBJ1-1, is SAVISQKPSRDICQRGTSLTIQCQVDSQVTMMFWYRQQPGQSLTLIATANQGSEATYESGFVIDKFPISRPNLTFSTLTVSNMSPEDSSIYLCSVEKGVTEAFFGQGTRLTVV.

The V and J genes are TRBV6-5 and TRBJ2-2. This CDR3 comprises 13 residues. Looked up from germline, CDR1 is MNHEY and CDR2 is SVGAGI. The chain's CDR3 is CASSYGAIGELFF.

The chain links TRBV20-1 to TRBJ1-1; TCRdb reports TRBD1, a call that lacks DNA to check it against. Looked up from germline, CDR1 is DFQATT and CDR2 is SNEGSKA (reference sequence). The CDR3 runs 14 residues. The CDR3 loop reads CSASYTDRYTEAFF.

The rearrangement joins TRBV12-3 or TRBV12-4 to TRBJ2-1; lacking DNA, the TRBD2 call made by TCRdb goes unchecked. The CDR3 sequence is 13 residues long. Here the CDR3 reads CASRPTEAHEQFF.

The chain recombines TRBV20-1 with TRBJ1-1; TCRdb lists TRBD1, though no DNA is available to test this call. This CDR3 has 16 residues. Per the germline V gene, CDR1 is DFQATT and CDR2 is SNEGSKA (reference sequence). The CDR3: CSARDVLSGRNTEAFF.

The rearrangement links TRBV6-6 to TRBJ2-7; TCRdb gives TRBD2 as the D gene, but with no DNA this cannot be confirmed. The CDR3 covers 16 residues. CDR1 is MNHNY, CDR2 SVGAGI, per germline (reference sequence). CDR3 region: CASSYSILAGSYEQYF.